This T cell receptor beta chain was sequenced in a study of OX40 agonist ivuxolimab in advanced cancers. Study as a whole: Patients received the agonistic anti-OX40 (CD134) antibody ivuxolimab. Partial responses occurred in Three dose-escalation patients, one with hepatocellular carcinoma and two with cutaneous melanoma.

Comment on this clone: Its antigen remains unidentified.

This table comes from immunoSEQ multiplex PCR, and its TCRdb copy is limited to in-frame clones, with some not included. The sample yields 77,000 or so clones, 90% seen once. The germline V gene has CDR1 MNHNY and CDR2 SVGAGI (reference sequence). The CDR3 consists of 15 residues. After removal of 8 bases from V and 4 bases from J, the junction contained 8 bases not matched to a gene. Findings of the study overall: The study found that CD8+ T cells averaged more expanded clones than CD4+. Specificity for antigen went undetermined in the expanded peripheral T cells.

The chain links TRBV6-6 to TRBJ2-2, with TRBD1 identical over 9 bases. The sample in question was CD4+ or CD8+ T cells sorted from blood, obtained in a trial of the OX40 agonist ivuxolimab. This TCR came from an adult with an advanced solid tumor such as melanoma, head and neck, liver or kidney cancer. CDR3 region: CASRGGDRATGELFF. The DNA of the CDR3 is TGTGCCAGCCGAGGGGGGGACAGGGCCACCGGGGAGCTGTTTTTT.